This T cell receptor beta chain was documented in a study of T cells in Graves' hyperthyroidism and ophthalmopathy. Germline-derived CDR1 and CDR2 are DFQATT and SNEGSKA (reference sequence). CDR3 length equals 12 residues. With 4 bases removed from V and 7 bases from J, the gap between germline ends came to 11 bases. In this sample, this clonotype turned up a few times. Antigen: not known. Amplification of TCR beta CDR3 regions was performed using RNA transcripts as template. Using the HTBI primer set, a first-round RT-PCR was run on the TCR CDR3. From the multiplex PCR reads, TCRdb called clonotypes with MiXCR, one entry per CDR3 protein. This sample has roughly 740,000 distinct CDR3 sequences, with about a sixth found just once. Whole-study results and caveats: Most thyroid clonotypes expanded above 0.001 appeared in blood too. Separating ophthalmopathy from stable hyperthyroidism was achieved by a 13 V-J model.

The J gene is TRBJ1-5, the V gene TRBV20-1; D might be TRBD1 (6 bases). The TCR originated in a man between 18 and 35 years old with Graves' hyperthyroidism. Material for sequencing was blood. In DNA, the CDR3 is TGCAGTGCTACTCTGGGGGCACAGCCCCAGCATTTT. Amino acids: CSATLGAQPQHF.